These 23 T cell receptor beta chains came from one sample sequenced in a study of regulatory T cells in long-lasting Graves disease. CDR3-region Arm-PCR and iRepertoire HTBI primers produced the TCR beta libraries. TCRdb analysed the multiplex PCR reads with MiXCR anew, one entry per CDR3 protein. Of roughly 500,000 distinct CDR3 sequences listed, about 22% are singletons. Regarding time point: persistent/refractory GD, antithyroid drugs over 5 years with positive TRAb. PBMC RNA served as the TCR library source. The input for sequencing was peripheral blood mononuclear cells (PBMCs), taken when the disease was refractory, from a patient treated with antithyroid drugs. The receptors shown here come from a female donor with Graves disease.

CDR3: CASSFSRDGTQYF. The CDR3 DNA sequence: TGTGCCAGCAGCTTTTCGAGAGACGGGACCCAGTACTTC. This rearrangement joins TRBV7-3 to TRBJ2-5; unclear D gene. The V and J ends lost 3 bases and 7 bases respectively, with 12 bases between them. In germline, CDR1 is SGHTA, CDR2 FQGTGA. The CDR3 has 13 residues.

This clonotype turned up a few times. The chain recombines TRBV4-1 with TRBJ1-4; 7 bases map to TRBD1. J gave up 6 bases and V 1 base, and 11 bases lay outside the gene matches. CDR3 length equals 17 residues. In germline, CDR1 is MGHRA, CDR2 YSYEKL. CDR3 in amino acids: CASSQGGEGAIYEKLFF. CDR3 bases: TGCGCCAGCAGCCAAGGGGGGGAGGGGGCAATTTATGAAAAACTGTTTTTT.

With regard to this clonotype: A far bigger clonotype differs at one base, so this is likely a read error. This CDR3 is CACSFQGQGKETQYF. The CDR3 DNA sequence: TGTGCCTGCAGTTTCCAGGGACAGGGTAAAGAGACCCAGTACTTC. The chain employs TRBV27 and TRBJ2-5, with TRBD1 matching 9 bases. From germline, CDR1 is MNHEY and CDR2 SMNVEV (reference sequence). The CDR3 runs to 15 residues.

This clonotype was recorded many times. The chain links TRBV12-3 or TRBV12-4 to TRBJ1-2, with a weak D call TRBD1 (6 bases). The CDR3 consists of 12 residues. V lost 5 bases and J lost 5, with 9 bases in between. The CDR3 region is CASSQGLYGYTF. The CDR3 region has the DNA TGTGCCAGCAGTCAGGGGTTATATGGCTACACCTTC.

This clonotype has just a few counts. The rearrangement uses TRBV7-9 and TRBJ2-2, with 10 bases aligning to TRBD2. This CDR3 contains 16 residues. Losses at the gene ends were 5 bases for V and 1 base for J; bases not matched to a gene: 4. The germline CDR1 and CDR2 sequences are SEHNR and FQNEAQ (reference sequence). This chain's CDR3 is CASSELAGRNTGELFF. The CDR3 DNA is TGTGCCAGCAGCGAACTAGCGGGGAGGAACACCGGGGAGCTGTTTTTT.

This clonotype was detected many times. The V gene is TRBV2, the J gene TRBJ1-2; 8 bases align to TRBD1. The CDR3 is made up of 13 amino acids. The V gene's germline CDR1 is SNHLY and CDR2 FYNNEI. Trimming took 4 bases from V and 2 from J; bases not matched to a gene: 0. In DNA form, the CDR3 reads TGTGCCAGCAGTGGACAGGGGAACTATGGCTACACCTTC. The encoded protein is CASSGQGNYGYTF. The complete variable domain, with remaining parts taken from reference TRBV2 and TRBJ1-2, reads EPEVTQTPSHQVTQMGQEVILRCVPISNHLYFYWYRQILGQKVEFLVSFYNNEISEKSEIFDDQFSVERPDGSNFTLKIRSTKLEDSAMYFCASSGQGNYGYTFGSGTRLTVV.

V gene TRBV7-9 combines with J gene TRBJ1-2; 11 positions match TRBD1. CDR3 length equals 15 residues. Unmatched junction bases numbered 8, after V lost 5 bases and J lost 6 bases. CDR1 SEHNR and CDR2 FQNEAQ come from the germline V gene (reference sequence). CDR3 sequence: CASSRTGTGGNGYTF. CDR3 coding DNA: TGTGCCAGCAGCAGGACCGGGACAGGGGGGAATGGCTACACCTTC. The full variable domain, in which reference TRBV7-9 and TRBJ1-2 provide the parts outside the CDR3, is DTGVSQNPRHKITKRGQNVTFRCDPISEHNRLYWYRQTLGQGPEFLTYFQNEAQLEKSRLLSDRFSAERPKGSFSTLEIQRTEQGDSAMYLCASSRTGTGGNGYTFGSGTRLTVV.

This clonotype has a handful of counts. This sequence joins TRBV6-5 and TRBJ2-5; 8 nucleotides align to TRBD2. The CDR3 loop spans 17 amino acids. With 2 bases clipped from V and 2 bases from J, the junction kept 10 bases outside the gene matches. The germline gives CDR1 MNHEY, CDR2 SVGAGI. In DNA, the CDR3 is TGTGCCAGCAGTTACGGCCTTGCGGGGGGCCCTCAAGAGACCCAGTACTTC. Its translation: CASSYGLAGGPQETQYF.

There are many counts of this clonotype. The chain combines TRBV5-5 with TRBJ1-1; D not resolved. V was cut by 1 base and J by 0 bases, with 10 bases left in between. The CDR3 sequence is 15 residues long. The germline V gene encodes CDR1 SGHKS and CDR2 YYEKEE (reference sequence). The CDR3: CASSLSSSMNTEAFF. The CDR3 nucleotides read TGTGCCAGCAGCTTGAGTTCCAGCATGAACACTGAAGCTTTCTTT.

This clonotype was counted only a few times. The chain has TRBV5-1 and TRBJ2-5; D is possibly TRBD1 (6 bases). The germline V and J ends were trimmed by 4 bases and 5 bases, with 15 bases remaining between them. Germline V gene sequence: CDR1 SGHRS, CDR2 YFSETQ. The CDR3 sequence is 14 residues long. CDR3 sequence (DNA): TGCGCCAGCAGCCCGGTACAGGGAAGCGAGACCCAGTACTTC. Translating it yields CASSPVQGSETQYF.

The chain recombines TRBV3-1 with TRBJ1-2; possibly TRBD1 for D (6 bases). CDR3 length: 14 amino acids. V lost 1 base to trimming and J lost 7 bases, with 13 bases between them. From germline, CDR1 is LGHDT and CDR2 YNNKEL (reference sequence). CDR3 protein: CASSQGQVPVGYTF. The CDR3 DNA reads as TGTGCCAGCAGCCAAGGACAGGTCCCGGTTGGCTACACCTTC. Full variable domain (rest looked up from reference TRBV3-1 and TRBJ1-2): DTAVSQTPKYLVTQMGNDKSIKCEQNLGHDTMYWYKQDSKKFLKIMFSYNNKELIINETVPNRFSPKSPDKAHLNLHINSLELGDSAVYFCASSQGQVPVGYTFGSGTRLTVV.

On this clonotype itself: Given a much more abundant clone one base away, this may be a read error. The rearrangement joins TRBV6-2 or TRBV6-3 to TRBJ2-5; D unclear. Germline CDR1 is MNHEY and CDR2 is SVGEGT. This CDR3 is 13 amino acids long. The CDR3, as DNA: TGTGCCAGCAGTTCGGGTATGGCGGAGACCCGGTACTTC. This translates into CASSSGMAETRYF.

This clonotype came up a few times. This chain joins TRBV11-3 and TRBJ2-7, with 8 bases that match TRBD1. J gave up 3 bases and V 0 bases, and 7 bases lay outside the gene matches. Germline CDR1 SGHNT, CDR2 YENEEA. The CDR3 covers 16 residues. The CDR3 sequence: CASSLDWGTGHYEQYF. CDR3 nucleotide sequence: TGTGCCAGCAGCTTAGATTGGGGGACAGGACACTACGAGCAGTACTTC.

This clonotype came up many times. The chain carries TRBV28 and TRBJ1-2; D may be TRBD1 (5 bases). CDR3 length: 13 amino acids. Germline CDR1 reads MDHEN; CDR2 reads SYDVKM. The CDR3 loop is CATLSLGAYGYTF. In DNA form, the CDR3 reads TGTGCTACCTTGTCCCTTGGGGCCTATGGCTACACCTTC.

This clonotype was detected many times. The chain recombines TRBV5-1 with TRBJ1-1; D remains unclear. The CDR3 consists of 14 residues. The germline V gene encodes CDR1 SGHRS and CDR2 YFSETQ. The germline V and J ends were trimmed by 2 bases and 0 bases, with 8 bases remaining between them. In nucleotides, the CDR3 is TGCGCCAGCAGCTTTCGGGCATTGAACACTGAAGCTTTCTTT. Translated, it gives CASSFRALNTEAFF.

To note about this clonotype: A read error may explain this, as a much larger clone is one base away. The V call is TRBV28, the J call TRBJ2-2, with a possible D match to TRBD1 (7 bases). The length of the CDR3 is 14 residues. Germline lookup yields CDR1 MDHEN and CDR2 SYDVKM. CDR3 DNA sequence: TGTGCCAGCGGGGGGACAGCGAACACCGGGGAGCCGTTTTTT. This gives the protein CASGGTANTGEPFF. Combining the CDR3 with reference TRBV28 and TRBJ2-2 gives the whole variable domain DVKVTQSSRYLVKRTGEKVFLECVQDMDHENMFWYRQDPGLGLRLIYFSYDVKMKEKGDIPEGYSVSREKKERFSLILESASTNQTSMYLCASGGTANTGEPFFGEGSRLTVL.

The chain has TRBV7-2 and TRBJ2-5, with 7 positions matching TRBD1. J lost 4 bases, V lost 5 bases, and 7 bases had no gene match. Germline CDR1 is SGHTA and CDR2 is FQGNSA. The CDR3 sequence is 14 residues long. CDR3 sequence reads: CASSLNRGLETQYF. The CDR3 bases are TGTGCCAGCAGCCTCAACAGGGGTTTAGAGACCCAGTACTTC.

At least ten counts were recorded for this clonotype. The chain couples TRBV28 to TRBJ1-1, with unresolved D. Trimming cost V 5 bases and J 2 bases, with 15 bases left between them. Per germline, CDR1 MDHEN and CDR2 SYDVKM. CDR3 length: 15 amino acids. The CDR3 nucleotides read TGTGCCAGCAGTGTCGGAGGGATATTAAACACTGAAGCTTTCTTT. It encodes CASSVGGILNTEAFF. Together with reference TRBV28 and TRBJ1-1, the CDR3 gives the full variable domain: DVKVTQSSRYLVKRTGEKVFLECVQDMDHENMFWYRQDPGLGLRLIYFSYDVKMKEKGDIPEGYSVSREKKERFSLILESASTNQTSMYLCASSVGGILNTEAFFGQGTRLTVV.

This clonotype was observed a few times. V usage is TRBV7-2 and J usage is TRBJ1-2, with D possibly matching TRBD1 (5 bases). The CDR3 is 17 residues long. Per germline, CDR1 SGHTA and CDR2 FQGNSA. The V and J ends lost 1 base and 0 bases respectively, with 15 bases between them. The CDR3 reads CASSLEVRQNPNYGYTF. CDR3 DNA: TGTGCCAGCAGCTTAGAAGTTCGACAGAACCCTAACTATGGCTACACCTTC.

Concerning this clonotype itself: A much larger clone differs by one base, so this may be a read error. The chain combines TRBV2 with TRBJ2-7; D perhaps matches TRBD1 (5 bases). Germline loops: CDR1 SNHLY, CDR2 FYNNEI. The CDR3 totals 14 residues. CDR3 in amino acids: CASSLFRVSYEQCF. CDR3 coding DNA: TGTGCCAGCAGTTTATTCAGGGTATCCTACGAGCAGTGCTTC.

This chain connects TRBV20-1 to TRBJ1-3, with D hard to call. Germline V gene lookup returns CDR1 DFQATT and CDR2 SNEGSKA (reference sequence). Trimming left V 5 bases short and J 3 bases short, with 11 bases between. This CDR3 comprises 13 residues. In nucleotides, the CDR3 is TGCAGTGCTTCCGACCGAATTGGAAACACCATATATTTT. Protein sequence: CSASDRIGNTIYF.

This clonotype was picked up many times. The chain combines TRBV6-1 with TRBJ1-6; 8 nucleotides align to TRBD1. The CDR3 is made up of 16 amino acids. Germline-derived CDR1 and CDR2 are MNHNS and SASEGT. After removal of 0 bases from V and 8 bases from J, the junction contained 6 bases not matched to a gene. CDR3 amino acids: CASSEAAGGWYSPLHF. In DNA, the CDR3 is TGTGCCAGCAGTGAAGCAGCAGGGGGCTGGTATTCACCCCTCCACTTT.

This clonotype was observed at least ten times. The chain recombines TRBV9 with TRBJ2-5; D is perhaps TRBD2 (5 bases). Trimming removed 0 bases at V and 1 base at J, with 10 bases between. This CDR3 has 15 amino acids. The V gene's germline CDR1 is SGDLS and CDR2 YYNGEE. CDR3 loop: CASSVGLGLQETQYF. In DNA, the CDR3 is TGTGCCAGCAGCGTAGGTCTAGGACTCCAAGAGACCCAGTACTTC.